The T cell receptor (beta chain) described here comes from a study of T cell responses to AZD1222 COVID-19 vaccine. Findings and limits, study-wide: Researchers report vaccine-associated CD4 TCRs spanning spike, with dominance at 160-218 and 743-854.

This clone turned up a few times. Its cognate antigen is unknown. The assay was immunoSEQ multiplex PCR, and TCRdb's table has in-frame clones only and misses some. The sample includes some 60,000 clones, about three quarters of them seen just once. CDR3 length: 16 amino acids. With V trimmed by 0 bases and J by 5 bases, 5 bases remained unmatched. Germline V gene data show CDR1 as LNHNV and CDR2 as YYDKDF (reference sequence). Sequencing used peripheral blood, obtained 28 days after the second AZD1222 dose. The rearrangement uses TRBV15 and TRBJ1-4; 8 bases match TRBD1. The sequence was obtained from an adult who received the AZD1222 COVID-19 vaccine. CDR3: CATSRDRQGINEKLFF. DNA of the CDR3: TGTGCCACCAGCAGAGATAGACAGGGGATAAATGAAAAACTGTTTTTT.